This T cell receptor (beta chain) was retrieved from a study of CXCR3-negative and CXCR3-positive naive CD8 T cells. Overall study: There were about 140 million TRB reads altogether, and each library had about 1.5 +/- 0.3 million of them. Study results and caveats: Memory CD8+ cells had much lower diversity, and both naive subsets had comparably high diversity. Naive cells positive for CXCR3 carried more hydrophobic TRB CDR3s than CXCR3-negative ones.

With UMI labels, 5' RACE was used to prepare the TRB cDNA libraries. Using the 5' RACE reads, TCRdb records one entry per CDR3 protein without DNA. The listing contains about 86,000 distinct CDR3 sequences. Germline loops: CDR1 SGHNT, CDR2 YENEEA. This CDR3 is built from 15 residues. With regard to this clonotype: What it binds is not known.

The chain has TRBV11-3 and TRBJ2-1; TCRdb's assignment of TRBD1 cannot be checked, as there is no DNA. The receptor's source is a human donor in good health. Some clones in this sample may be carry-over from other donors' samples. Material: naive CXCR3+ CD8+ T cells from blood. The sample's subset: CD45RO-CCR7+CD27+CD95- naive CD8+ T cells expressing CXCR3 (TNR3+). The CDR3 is CASSLISAPGDEQFF.